The rows below give T cell receptor beta chains drawn from one sample of a study of identical twins. Via MiXCR, TCRdb re-called the 5' RACE reads, giving one row per CDR3 protein. The sample has under 300,000 distinct CDR3 sequences; about 8.3% are singletons. The sample was also reused in another study, on yellow fever vaccine responses in identical twins.

Sequenced material: CD8+ T cells sorted from blood. The receptor set was obtained from a woman aged 18-29 years in good health. Each CDR3 is given with its conserved first and last residue. The size field is filled for only some rows; it gives once, few, many or a size class.

>.|TRBV6-1
CASLKAPTGDTQYF
>.|TRBV29-1
CSVEGDWYEQYF
>.|TRBV18
CASSRTPGGLNEQYF
>few|TRBV4-2
CASSQDPGEFYNSPLHF
>many|TRBV20-1
CSVTPLSGGGIYEQYF
>.|TRBV27
CASSLLPGRGISYEQYF
>many|TRBV15
CATSRETGWETQYF
>few|TRBV20-1
CSARDLGPGELFF
>.|TRBV6-2/TRBV6-3
CASSASMRPVRELFF
>many|TRBV28
CASPDIGRKVWGKAFF
>.|TRBV27
CASSLWGAGGYTF
>many|TRBV15
CATSRDYRGWNTEAFF
>few|TRBV4-3
CASSHRGGYEQYF
>few|TRBV4-3
CASSTGVWDEQYF